This record covers a single T cell receptor (beta chain). A few counts support this clonotype. There is no known antigen for this receptor. It has no much larger one-base neighbor in the sample; base qualities were not kept. To prepare the library, UMI-ligation and nested PCR was applied. To cover both TRBC1 and TRBC2, the beta constant-region primer consisted of an equimolar mix of two oligonucleotides. Four rounds of PCR, combining the SP2 primer with nested alpha and beta constant-region primers, were used to amplify the ligated cDNA. T4 RNA ligase 1 ligated a single-stranded oligonucleotide carrying the SP2 primer and a 12-nucleotide UMI to the cDNA 3' end. Incubation of the ligation reaction lasted about 20-25 hours at 16 degrees C. PCR2 was typically run as a SYBR Green qPCR and stopped at a predetermined threshold to prevent over-amplification. Every purification after the first one was done using Agencourt AMPure XP magnetic beads. Libraries were quantified by Qubit and checked on a TapeStation, where a main peak was expected near 650 bp. The pooled libraries were sequenced on an Illumina MiSeq using v2 2x251 paired-end kits, which usually yielded roughly 1-2.2 million reads per sample. Libraries were pooled at about 4.3 nM per sample, and about 4.5-7% PhiX was added to improve cluster recognition. Per the authors' processing: FASTQ reads processed by Demultiplexor were assigned V and J genes by Decombinator through tag matching that tolerated a single base-pair mismatch. Collapsinator used UMIs to correct both sequencing errors and frequency errors arising from PCR heterogeneity. CDR3Translator translated TCRs and extracted CDR3s from the conserved cysteine to the FGXG phenylalanine, flagging non-productive sequences. Gini, Shannon entropy and inverse Simpson indices were calculated on repertoires subsampled to equal numbers of UMI-defined TCRs. Within the linear range, a power law was fitted by maximum likelihood to the distributions of clonotype abundance. For one naive CD8 sample, the pipeline and MIGEC produced similar UMI counts, unique TCR numbers and clonal distributions. In one analysis, naive TCRs also found in any memory subset of the same donor were removed from the naive repertoire. The repertoires were searched for around 7,000 CMV-associated CDR3 sequences that had been compiled from VDJdb and a published dataset. TCRdb reprocessed the public reads (quality trimming at Q25 with fastp, clone calling with MiXCR) and kept in-frame beta chains. Rows matching on CDR3 protein sequence are summarized as one entry with the most common DNA and genes. The V and J calls shown here were made by TCRdb, not taken from the authors' results. This sample holds 120,000 to 150,000 distinct CDR3 sequences; about 20% were observed only once. The ten most abundant clones make up roughly 0.63% of the sample.

This specimen comes from a study of naive and memory T cell subsets (dated 2017 in TCRdb). A note on the overall study: The study applied an open-source, UMI-based TCR alpha and beta sequencing pipeline to sorted naive and memory peripheral blood T cell subsets. Complete agreement was observed between the functional CMV T cell responses and the IgG serology results. RNA was DNase-treated and reverse transcribed with TCR constant-region primers, mostly using SuperScript III. General conclusions and limits of the study: The repertoire findings for the naive and memory subsets could not be validated, as no ground truth was available. RNA-based TCR counts may be affected by expression changes linked to T cell activation and differentiation. Single alpha or beta chain sequences, rather than paired alpha/beta receptors, were used to define clonotypes. After error correction, over 90% of naive TCR sequences appeared only once, giving much steeper abundance distributions than memory subsets. A few larger clonotypes were present in naive repertoires, especially CD8 naive repertoires, and these clonotypes were possibly memory cells re-expressing CD45RA. Gini index rose and Shannon and inverse Simpson diversity fell from naive through CM, EM and EMRA in both CD4 and CD8 cells. A power law was followed by TCR abundance, with an exponent that differed between naive and memory subsets but was consistent across the three individuals.

The CDR1 and CDR2 encoded by the germline V gene are SQVTM and ANQGSEA. V is pruned by 7 bases and J by 10 bases, leaving 12 bases of the junction without a gene match. The CDR3, cysteine through phenylalanine, is 13 amino acids long. Of the read, only the CDR3 DNA is kept; its 39 bases are in frame from base 1. From the second PCR step on, the TCR alpha and beta chain libraries were amplified in separate reactions. CMV status of each donor was established by measuring IFNgamma production from CD4+ T cells after fresh PBMCs were stimulated overnight with CMV viral lysate. CD4 T cells were positively selected with Miltenyi beads, followed by positive selection of CD8 T cells from the CD4-negative fraction. Cells stained for CD3, CD4, CD8, CD45RA, CD27 and a live/dead dye were sorted on a BD Aria II into four subsets by CD45RA and CD27. A few healthy volunteers provided blood, and the blood of each volunteer was split into CD4 and CD8 T cells and then into four differentiation subsets. About 110 ml of peripheral blood was collected from each donor, and PBMC were isolated by Ficoll-Paque PLUS density-gradient centrifugation. Sorted cells were lysed in RLT buffer, after which RNA was extracted using a Qiagen RNeasy kit and stored at -80 degrees C.

The source material was naive CD8+ T cells from blood. The sample's cell subset or site label is to be understood as: naive T cells, CD45RA high CD27+. The chain is encoded by TRBV29-1 joined to TRBJ1-1, with 10 bases in between that match TRBD1. This clonotype originated in a human donor in good health. CDR3 sequence: CSGQGAEEGVAFF. The DNA sequence is as follows: TGCAGCGGACAGGGGGCCGAAGAAGGAGTAGCTTTCTTT.